This T cell receptor (beta chain) was retrieved from a study of blood T cell repertoires in COVID-19. On the study more broadly: Some COVID-19 samples were acute and others convalescent; all came from the United States, Italy and Spain. PBMCs, B-cell-depleted T cells, or T cells provided the cDNA or gDNA that made up the material.

This clone was recorded only once. Original processing methods: Amplification with reference gene primers provided the estimates of nucleated cell counts. Method: immunoSEQ multiplex PCR; TCRdb's copy keeps in-frame clones and lacks some. The D gene and trimming were derived from the DNA, and the V and J assignments and clone size from that table. The sample consists of over 150,000 clones, roughly 73% of them appearing once. V shed 8 bases and J shed 2 bases, with 16 bases lying between them. Germline V CDR1 and CDR2: MNHEY, SMNVEV (reference sequence). The CDR3 has 16 residues. The TCR originated in a man between 65 and 80 years old with acute or convalescent COVID-19. Input material: peripheral blood. The gene calls are TRBV27 and TRBJ1-6; a possible D gene is TRBD1 (6 bases). The CDR3 DNA sequence: TGTGCCAGCGGGCCAAGACAGGCAACCTATAATTCACCCCTCCACTTT. Amino acids: CASGPRQATYNSPLHF.